This passage covers 15 T cell receptor beta chains from one sample sequenced in a study of cytomegalovirus exposure and HLA in healthy donors. The PCR ran on 60 Vbeta and 13 Jbeta primers. TCRdb keeps only in-frame clones here, not all; method: immunoSEQ multiplex PCR. The sample includes 150,000 or so clones, approximately 74% seen only once; the top ten take approximately 2.6%. Sequenced input: PBMCs. All receptors come from a young man in good health and CMV-seronegative.

This chain connects TRBV28 to TRBJ2-7; tentative D call: TRBD1 (5 bases). Deletions cut 5 bases from V and 0 bases from J, with 8 bases between. The germline CDR1 and CDR2 sequences are MDHEN and SYDVKM. The CDR3 runs to 13 residues. CDR3 loop: CASSPRVSYEQYV. DNA for the CDR3: TGTGCCAGCAGTCCCAGGGTCTCCTACGAGCAGTACGTC.

This clone was detected only a few times. This sequence joins TRBV5-1 and TRBJ2-3; the D gene is possibly TRBD1 (6 bases). Trimming removed 3 bases at V and 0 bases at J, with 23 bases between. Germline V gene data show CDR1 as SGHRS and CDR2 as YFSETQ. The length of the CDR3 is 19 residues. DNA for the CDR3: TGCGCCAGCAGCTGGGATGTTGAGGGGGTGGAATCTAGCACAGATACGCAGTATTTT. Protein: CASSWDVEGVESSTDTQYF.

This clone was seen only a few times. The J gene is TRBJ2-7, the V gene TRBV6-5; D is unresolved. This CDR3 spans 11 amino acids. CDR1 is MNHEY and CDR2 is SVGAGI in the germline V gene. The V end lost 7 bases, the J end lost 7 bases, and 11 bases lay between the germline ends. Here the CDR3 DNA reads TGTGCCAGCACGTTCGCCGGAGAGCAGTACGTC. Amino acids: CASTFAGEQYV.

In its sample, this clone was seen a few times. J is TRBJ2-3 and V is TRBV11-2, with 7 bases aligning to TRBD1. The CDR3 has 16 residues. Germline V CDR1 and CDR2: SGHAT, FQNNGV. With V trimmed by 0 bases and J by 0 bases, 3 bases remained unmatched. CDR3 amino acids: CASSLEGDRSTDTQYF. The CDR3 nucleotides are TGTGCCAGCAGCTTAGAAGGGGACAGAAGCACAGATACGCAGTATTTT.

The chain combines TRBV19 with TRBJ2-1, with D perhaps TRBD1 (5 bases). The ends were cut back, 0 bases at V and 0 bases at J, with 15 bases in the middle. This CDR3 is built from 18 residues. CDR1 and CDR2 from the germline V gene are LNHDA and SQIVND (reference sequence). CDR3 in DNA: TGTGCCAGTAGTATAGACCCGGACACCCCAAGCTCCTACAATGAGCAGTTCTTC. As protein: CASSIDPDTPSSYNEQFF.

The CDR3 here is CASSSGQGRDQPQHF. The CDR3 bases are TGTGCCAGCAGTTCCGGACAGGGGAGGGATCAGCCCCAGCATTTT. The chain employs TRBV28 and TRBJ1-5, with 9 positions matching TRBD1. CDR3 length: 15 amino acids. The germline V gene encodes CDR1 MDHEN and CDR2 SYDVKM. V lost 4 bases, J lost 5 bases, and 6 bases stayed unmatched.

The CDR3 region has the DNA TGTGCCAGCAGCCAAGAGTTATCAAGCCACTATGGCTACACCTTC. Its translation is CASSQELSSHYGYTF. The chain employs TRBV4-2 and TRBJ1-2, with no clear D. The CDR3 covers 15 residues. Per the germline V gene, CDR1 is LGHNA and CDR2 is YNFKEQ. The V gene lost 0 bases and the J gene lost 3 bases, with 11 bases spanning the gap.

The chain joins TRBV5-8 to TRBJ2-7; D is perhaps TRBD2 (7 bases). The V gene's germline CDR1 is SGHTS and CDR2 YDEGEE. The CDR3 extends over 14 amino acids. Between the trimmed V and J ends, which lost 4 bases and 1 base, there was a span of 12 bases. Here the CDR3 reads CASSRGGRSYEQYF. CDR3 nucleotide sequence: TGTGCCAGCAGCCGCGGGGGCAGATCCTACGAGCAGTACTTC.

This chain links TRBV28 with TRBJ1-2; 8 bases agree with TRBD1. CDR3 length: 14 amino acids. The germline gives CDR1 MDHEN, CDR2 SYDVKM. V was pared by 3 bases and J by 4 bases, with 4 bases of the junction left unmatched. The CDR3 loop is CASSFQGAGYGYTF. CDR3 bases: TGTGCCAGCAGTTTTCAGGGGGCAGGCTATGGCTACACCTTC.

The V and J genes are TRBV4-1 and TRBJ1-6; no clear D. The germline CDR1 and CDR2 sequences are MGHRA and YSYEKL. V gave up 0 bases and J gave up 4 bases, with 22 bases separating them. The CDR3 is 20 residues long. The CDR3 protein is CASSQDRSGLTKEYNSPLHF. In DNA form, the CDR3 reads TGCGCCAGCAGCCAAGATCGATCAGGACTCACTAAGGAATATAATTCACCCCTCCACTTT.

The CDR3 region has the DNA TGTGCCAGCAGCCGGATTCAGGGGGGCTATGGCTACACCTTC. Its translation: CASSRIQGGYGYTF. This chain uses TRBV5-5 with TRBJ1-2, with TRBD1 identical over 7 bases. The V gene's germline CDR1 is SGHKS and CDR2 YYEKEE (reference sequence). The CDR3 sequence is 14 residues long. The ends lost 4 bases at V and 4 bases at J; junction bases unmatched: 7.

V usage is TRBV5-6 and J usage is TRBJ1-2, with D possibly being TRBD1 (5 bases). CDR1 is SGHDT and CDR2 is YYEEEE in the germline V gene. CDR3 length: 13 residues. Trimming removed 0 bases from V and 8 bases from J, with 11 bases in between. CDR3 protein: CASSLEGVVGYTF. CDR3 in DNA: TGTGCCAGCAGCTTGGAAGGGGTCGTCGGCTACACCTTC.

This clone occurred a few times. At the DNA level, this CDR3 is encoded by other sequences in the same sample as well. The genes are TRBV5-1 and TRBJ1-1, with TRBD1 as a possible D gene (6 bases). This CDR3 has 13 residues. Between the trimmed V and J ends, which lost 4 bases and 1 base, there was a span of 8 bases. Germline CDR1 reads SGHRS; CDR2 reads YFSETQ. DNA of the CDR3: TGCGCCAGCAGCCCGACAGGGAACACTGAAGCTTTCTTT. Protein sequence: CASSPTGNTEAFF.

This chain connects TRBV27 to TRBJ2-2; D not resolved. Germline CDR1 MNHEY, CDR2 SMNVEV (reference sequence). Trimming took off 3 bases at V and 3 bases at J, with 8 bases between the two ends. The CDR3 runs 14 residues. The CDR3 sequence is CASSLNRYTGELFF. As DNA, the CDR3 is TGTGCCAGCAGTTTGAACAGATACACCGGGGAGCTGTTTTTT.

This clone was counted only a few times. V gene TRBV4-2 combines with J gene TRBJ2-3, with 9 bases identical to TRBD2. This CDR3 contains 17 residues. Germline V gives CDR1 LGHNA, CDR2 YNFKEQ. Germline trimming cut 0 bases from V and 2 bases from J; bases unmatched to any gene: 6. This CDR3 reads CASSQDHGGGATDTQYF. The CDR3 region has the DNA TGTGCCAGCAGCCAAGATCATGGCGGGGGGGCCACAGATACGCAGTATTTT.